This entry lists 5 T cell receptor beta chains sequenced from one sample in a study of blood T cell repertoires in COVID-19. Data came from immunoSEQ multiplex PCR; TCRdb stores just in-frame clones and leaves some out. The data contain 250,000 or so clones, approximately 90% of them singletons. Sequenced: peripheral blood. Receptors were obtained from a woman aged 25 to 39 with COVID-19, enrolled during active disease.

This clone was picked up one time. The chain's CDR3 is CASSSDRARRYEQYF. For the CDR3, the DNA is TGTGCCAGCAGCTCGGACAGGGCTCGGCGGTACGAGCAGTACTTC. The chain uses TRBV5-4 and TRBJ2-7; TRBD1 aligns across 8 bases. The CDR3 sequence is 15 residues long. Trimming cost V 3 bases and J 4 bases; bases outside gene matches: 9. CDR1 is SGHNT, CDR2 YYREEE, per germline (reference sequence).

The V gene is TRBV12-3 or TRBV12-4, the J gene TRBJ1-6; 7 bases are a match to TRBD1. There are 13 residues in the CDR3. J was trimmed by 7 bases and V by 6 bases; bases with no gene match: 3. CDR3 nucleotide sequence: TGTGCCAGCAGCCTGGACAGGAATTCACCCCTCCACTTT. Its protein product is CASSLDRNSPLHF.

J is TRBJ2-1 and V is TRBV10-2, with 8 bases that match TRBD2. V lost 6 bases, J lost 6 bases, and 10 bases stayed unmatched. This CDR3 comprises 15 residues. Germline CDR1 is WSHSY and CDR2 is SAAADI. The CDR3 sequence: CASRGAGDQGNEQFF. The CDR3, as DNA: TGCGCCAGCAGGGGAGCGGGAGATCAGGGCAATGAGCAGTTCTTC.

This clone has only one observation. The rearrangement uses TRBV27 and TRBJ1-1; TRBD1 matches 10 bases. From germline, CDR1 is MNHEY and CDR2 SMNVEV (reference sequence). CDR3 size: 18 residues. J was trimmed by 0 bases and V by 0 bases; bases with no gene match: 7. The CDR3 sequence is CASSLSGQGPGVNTEAFF. In nucleotides, the CDR3 is TGTGCCAGCAGTTTATCGGGACAGGGGCCCGGTGTGAACACTGAAGCTTTCTTT.

This sequence joins TRBV19 and TRBJ2-3; tentative D call: TRBD2 (6 bases). The CDR3 runs to 14 residues. The V and J ends lost 1 base and 2 bases respectively, with 7 bases between them. In germline, CDR1 is LNHDA, CDR2 SQIVND (reference sequence). The CDR3 region is CASSIGRDTDTQYF. In DNA form, the CDR3 reads TGTGCCAGTAGTATAGGGCGGGACACAGATACGCAGTATTTT.